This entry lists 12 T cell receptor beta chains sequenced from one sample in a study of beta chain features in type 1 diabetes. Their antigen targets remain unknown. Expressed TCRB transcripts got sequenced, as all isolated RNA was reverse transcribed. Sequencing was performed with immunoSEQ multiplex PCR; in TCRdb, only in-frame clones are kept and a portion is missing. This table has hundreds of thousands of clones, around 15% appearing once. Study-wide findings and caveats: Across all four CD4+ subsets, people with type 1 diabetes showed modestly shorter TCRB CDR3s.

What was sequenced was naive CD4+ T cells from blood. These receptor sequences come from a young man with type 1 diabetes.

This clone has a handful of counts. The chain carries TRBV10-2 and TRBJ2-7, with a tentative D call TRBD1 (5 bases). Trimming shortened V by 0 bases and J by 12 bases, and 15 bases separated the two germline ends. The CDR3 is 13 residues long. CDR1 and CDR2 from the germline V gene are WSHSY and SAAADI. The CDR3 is CASSESGRQRRYF. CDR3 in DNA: TGCGCCAGCAGTGAGTCCGGCCGACAGAGACGGTACTTC.

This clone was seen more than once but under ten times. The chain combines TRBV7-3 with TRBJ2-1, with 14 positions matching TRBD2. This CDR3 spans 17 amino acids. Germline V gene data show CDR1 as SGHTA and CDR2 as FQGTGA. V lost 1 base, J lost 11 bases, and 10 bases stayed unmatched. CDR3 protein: CASSLNPPGTSGGQQFF. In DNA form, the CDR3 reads TGTGCCAGCAGCTTAAACCCTCCCGGGACTAGCGGGGGCCAGCAGTTCTTC.

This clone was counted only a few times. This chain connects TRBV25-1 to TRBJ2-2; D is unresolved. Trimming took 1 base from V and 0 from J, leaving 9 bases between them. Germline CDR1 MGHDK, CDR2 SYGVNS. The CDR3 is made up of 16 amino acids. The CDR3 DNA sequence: TGTGCCAGCAGTGAATCCGGAGCCCCGAACACCGGGGAGCTGTTTTTT. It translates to CASSESGAPNTGELFF. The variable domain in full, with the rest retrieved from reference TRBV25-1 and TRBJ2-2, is EADIYQTPRYLVIGTGKKITLECSQTMGHDKMYWYQQDPGMELHLIHYSYGVNSTEKGDLSSESTVSRIRTEHFPLTLESARPSHTSQYLCASSESGAPNTGELFFGEGSRLTVL.

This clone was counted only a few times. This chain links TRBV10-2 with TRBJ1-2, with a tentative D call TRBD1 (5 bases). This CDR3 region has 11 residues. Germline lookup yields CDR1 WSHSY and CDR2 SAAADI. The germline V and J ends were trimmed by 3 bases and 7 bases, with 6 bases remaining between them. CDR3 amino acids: CASSDRAGYTF. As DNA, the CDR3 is TGCGCCAGCAGTGACAGGGCTGGCTACACCTTC.

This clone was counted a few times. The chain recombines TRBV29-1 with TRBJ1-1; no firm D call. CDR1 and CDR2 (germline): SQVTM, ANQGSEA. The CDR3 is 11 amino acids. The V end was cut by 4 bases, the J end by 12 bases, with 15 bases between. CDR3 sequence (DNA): TGCAGCGTTGCCGGGGTAGGATCAACTTTCTTT. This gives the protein CSVAGVGSTFF.

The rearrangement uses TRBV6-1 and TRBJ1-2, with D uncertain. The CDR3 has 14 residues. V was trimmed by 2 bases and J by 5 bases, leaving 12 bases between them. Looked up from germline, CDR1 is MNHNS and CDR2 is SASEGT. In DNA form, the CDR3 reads TGTGCCAGCAGTGAAATCAGCAGGCAGTATGGCTACACCTTC. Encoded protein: CASSEISRQYGYTF.

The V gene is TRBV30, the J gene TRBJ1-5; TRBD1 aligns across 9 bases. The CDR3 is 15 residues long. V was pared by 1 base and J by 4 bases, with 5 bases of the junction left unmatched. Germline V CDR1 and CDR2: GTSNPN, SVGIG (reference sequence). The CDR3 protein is CAWSAPGTGNQPQHF. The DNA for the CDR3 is TGTGCCTGGAGTGCCCCCGGGACAGGGAATCAGCCCCAGCATTTT.

This chain's CDR3 is CAWNPDRPEAFF. In nucleotides, the CDR3 is TGTGCCTGGAACCCCGACAGGCCTGAAGCTTTCTTT. This chain links TRBV30 with TRBJ1-1; a possible D gene is TRBD1 (6 bases). The germline V and J ends were trimmed by 4 bases and 6 bases, with 12 bases remaining between them. CDR3 length equals 12 residues. The germline V gene encodes CDR1 GTSNPN and CDR2 SVGIG (reference sequence).

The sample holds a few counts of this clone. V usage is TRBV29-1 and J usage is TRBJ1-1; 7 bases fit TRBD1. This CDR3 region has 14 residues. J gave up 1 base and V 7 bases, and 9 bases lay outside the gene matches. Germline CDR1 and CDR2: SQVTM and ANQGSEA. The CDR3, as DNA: TGCAGCGCCCAAAGTGGACAGGCGAACACTGAAGCTTTCTTT. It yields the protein CSAQSGQANTEAFF.

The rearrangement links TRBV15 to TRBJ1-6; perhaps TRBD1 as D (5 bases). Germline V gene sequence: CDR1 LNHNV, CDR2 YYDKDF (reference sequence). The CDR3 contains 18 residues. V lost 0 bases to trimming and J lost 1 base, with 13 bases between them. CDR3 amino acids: CATSRENARASYNSPLHF. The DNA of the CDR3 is TGTGCCACCAGCAGAGAAAACGCCAGGGCATCCTATAATTCACCCCTCCACTTT.

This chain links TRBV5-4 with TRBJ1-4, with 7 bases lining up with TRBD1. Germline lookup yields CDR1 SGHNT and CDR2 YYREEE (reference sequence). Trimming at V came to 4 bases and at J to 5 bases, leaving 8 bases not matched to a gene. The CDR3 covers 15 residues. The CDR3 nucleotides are TGTGCCAGCAGCATACAGGGGAGGAACAATGAAAAACTGTTTTTT. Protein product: CASSIQGRNNEKLFF.

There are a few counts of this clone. The CDR3 reads CASSSGQSYEQYF. DNA for the CDR3: TGTGCCAGCAGTTCGGGACAGAGTTACGAGCAGTACTTC. J is TRBJ2-7 and V is TRBV27; 7 nucleotides match TRBD1. This CDR3 region has 13 residues. Trimming removed 4 bases from V and 4 bases from J; junction bases left unmatched: 4. Per germline, CDR1 MNHEY and CDR2 SMNVEV (reference sequence).